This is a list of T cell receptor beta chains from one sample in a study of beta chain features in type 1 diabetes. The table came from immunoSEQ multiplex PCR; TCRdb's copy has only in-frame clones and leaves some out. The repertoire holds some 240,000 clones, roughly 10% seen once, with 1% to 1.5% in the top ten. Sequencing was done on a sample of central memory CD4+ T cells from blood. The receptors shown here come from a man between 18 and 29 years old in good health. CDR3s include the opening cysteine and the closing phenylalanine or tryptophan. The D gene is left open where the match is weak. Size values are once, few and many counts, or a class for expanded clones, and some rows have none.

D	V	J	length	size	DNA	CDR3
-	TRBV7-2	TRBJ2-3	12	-	TGTGCCAGCAGCCAGAGCACAGATACGCAGTATTTT	CASSQSTDTQYF
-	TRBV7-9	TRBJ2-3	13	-	TGTGCCAGCAGCTTAGCGCAGAGGGATACGCAGTATTTT	CASSLAQRDTQYF
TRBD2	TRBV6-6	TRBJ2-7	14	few	TGTGCCAGCAGTCGACTAGCGGGAACCTACGAGCAGTACTTC	CASSRLAGTYEQYF
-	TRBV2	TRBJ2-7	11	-	TGTGCCAGCAGTGATAACTACGAGCAGTACTTC	CASSDNYEQYF
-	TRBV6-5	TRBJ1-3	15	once	TGTGCCAGCAGTCCTGGAGGGGCATCTGGAAACACCATATATTTT	CASSPGGASGNTIYF
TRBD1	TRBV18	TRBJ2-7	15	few	TGTGCCAGCTCACGGGAGGACAGGGCAGTGCGCGAGCAGTACTTC	CASSREDRAVREQYF
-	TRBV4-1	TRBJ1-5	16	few	TGCGCCAGCAGCCAAGAGGCTGCCAGGGCCAATCAGCCCCAGCATTTT	CASSQEAARANQPQHF
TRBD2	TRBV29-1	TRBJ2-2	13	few	TGCAGCGCGCAGACTAGCAGATCCGGGGAGCTGTTTTTT	CSAQTSRSGELFF
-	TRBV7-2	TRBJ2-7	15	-	TGTGCCAGCAGTGCCGCCGGGACTCACACCTACGAGCAGTACTTC	CASSAAGTHTYEQYF
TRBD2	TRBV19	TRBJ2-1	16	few	TGTGCCAGTAGTGCCTCTAGCGGCAGCTCCTACAATGAGCAGTTCTTC	CASSASSGSSYNEQFF
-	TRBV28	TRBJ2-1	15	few	TGTGCCAGCAGTTTGTCTGAGGGAGTATACAATGAGCAGTTCTTC	CASSLSEGVYNEQFF
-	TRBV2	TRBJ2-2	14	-	TGTGCCAGCAGTCCTGACAGAAACACCGGGGAGCTGTTTTTT	CASSPDRNTGELFF
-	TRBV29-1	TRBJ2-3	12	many	TGCAGCGTTACAGGGAACACAGATACGCAGTATTTT	CSVTGNTDTQYF
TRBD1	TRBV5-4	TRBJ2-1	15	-	TGTGCCAGCAGCTACGCCGGGACAGAGTACAATGAGCAGTTCTTC	CASSYAGTEYNEQFF
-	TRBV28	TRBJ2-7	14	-	TGTGCCAGCAGTCCGGAATTGGGGCGCCGCGAGCAGTACTTC	CASSPELGRREQYF
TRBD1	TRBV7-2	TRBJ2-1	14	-	TGTGCCAGCAGCGTATCGGGACAGGGGGGTGAGCAGTTCTTC	CASSVSGQGGEQFF
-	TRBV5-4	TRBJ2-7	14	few	TGTGCCAGCAGCCCGAGAGCCACCGGGGACGAGCAGTACTTC	CASSPRATGDEQYF
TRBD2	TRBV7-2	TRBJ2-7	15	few	TGTGCCAGCAGCTTAGATACCAGCGGGGTATACGAGCAGTACTTC	CASSLDTSGVYEQYF
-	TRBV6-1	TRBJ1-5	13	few	TGTGCCAGCAGTGAATTCGGGCCTCAGCCCCAGCATTTT	CASSEFGPQPQHF
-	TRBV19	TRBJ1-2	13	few	TGTGCCAGTAGTACCCTCGGGACGGCTGGCTACACCTTC	CASSTLGTAGYTF
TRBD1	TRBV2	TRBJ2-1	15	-	TGTGCCAGCAGTCCACAGGGGGGTTCCTACAATGAGCAGTTCTTC	CASSPQGGSYNEQFF
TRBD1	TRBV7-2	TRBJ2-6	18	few	TGTGCCAGCAGCTTAGTCGAGACAGGGATGGCTGGGGCCAACGTCCTGACTTTC	CASSLVETGMAGANVLTF
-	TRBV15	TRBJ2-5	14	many	TGTGCCACCAGCAGAGATCGTGGTGGGGAGACCCAGTACTTC	CATSRDRGGETQYF
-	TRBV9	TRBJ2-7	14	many	TGTGCCAGCAGCGTAGACGACGGCCCCTACGAGCAGTACTTC	CASSVDDGPYEQYF
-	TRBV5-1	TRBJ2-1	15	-	TGCGCCAGCAGCTTAGACTGGAGCTCCTACAATGAGCAGTTCTTC	CASSLDWSSYNEQFF
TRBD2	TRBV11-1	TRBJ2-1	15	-	TGTGCCAGCAGCTTATCCCAGCGGGAGAGCAATGAGCAGTTCTTC	CASSLSQRESNEQFF
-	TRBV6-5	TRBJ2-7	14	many	TGTGCCAGCAGTATAGGGGGAGTTGGCTACGAGCAGTACTTC	CASSIGGVGYEQYF
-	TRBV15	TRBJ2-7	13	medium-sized	TGTGCCACCAGCAGGGACCTAGGGTACGAGCAGTACTTC	CATSRDLGYEQYF
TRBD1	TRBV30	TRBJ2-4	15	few	TGTGCCTGGAGTCCGGGACAGGGACCCAAAAACATTCAGTACTTC	CAWSPGQGPKNIQYF
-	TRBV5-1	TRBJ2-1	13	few	TGCGCCAGCAGCTTGCCTAGCATCAATGAGCAGTTCTTC	CASSLPSINEQFF
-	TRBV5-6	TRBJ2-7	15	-	TGTGCCAGCAGCTTCGGGGGCCTTAGCTCCTACGAGCAGTACTTC	CASSFGGLSSYEQYF
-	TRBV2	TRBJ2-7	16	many	TGTGCCAGCAGTGAAGCTGCCGGGACCGCCTCCTACGAGCAGTACTTC	CASSEAAGTASYEQYF
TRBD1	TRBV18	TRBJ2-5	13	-	TGTGCCAGCTCGTTCGGACAGGGAGAGACCCAGTACTTC	CASSFGQGETQYF
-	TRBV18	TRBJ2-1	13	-	TGTGCCAGCTCACCAGGCGGGGACAATGAGCAGTTCTTC	CASSPGGDNEQFF
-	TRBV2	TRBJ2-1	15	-	TGTGCCAGCAGTGAAAGAGGACTCAACTTAAATGAGCAGTTCTTC	CASSERGLNLNEQFF
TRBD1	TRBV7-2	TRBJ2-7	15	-	TGTGCCAGCAGCTCCCACCGGGACAGACCCTACGAGCAGTACTTC	CASSSHRDRPYEQYF
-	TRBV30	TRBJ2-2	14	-	TGTGCCTGGAGTAGTCAACCCCCACTCCGGGAGCTGTTTTTT	CAWSSQPPLRELFF
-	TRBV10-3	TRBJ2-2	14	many	TGTGCCATCAGGACCAGGGGACTCACCGGGGAGCTGTTTTTT	CAIRTRGLTGELFF
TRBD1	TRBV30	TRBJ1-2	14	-	TGTGCCTGGACGGACAGGGGATTGTCCTTTGGCTACACCTTC	CAWTDRGLSFGYTF
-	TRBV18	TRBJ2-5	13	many	TGTGCCAGCTCACCGGGCTACCAAGAGACCCAGTACTTC	CASSPGYQETQYF
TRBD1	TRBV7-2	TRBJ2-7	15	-	TGTGCCAGCAGCACGCCGGACAGGGCGTCCTACGAGCAGTACTTC	CASSTPDRASYEQYF
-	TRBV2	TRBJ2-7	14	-	TGTGCCAGCAGTTTGGGCCAGGGGCTCGACGAGCAGTACTTC	CASSLGQGLDEQYF
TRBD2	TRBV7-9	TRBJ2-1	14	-	TGTGCCAGCAGCCCCGGGACTAGCGCCGATGAGCAGTTCTTC	CASSPGTSADEQFF
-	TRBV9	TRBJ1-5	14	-	TGTGCCAGCAGCGTAGATTGGGGGGCTCAGCCCCAGCATTTT	CASSVDWGAQPQHF
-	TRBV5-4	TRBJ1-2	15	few	TGTGCCAGCAGCTTGGACTACGGACATATCTATGGCTACACCTTC	CASSLDYGHIYGYTF
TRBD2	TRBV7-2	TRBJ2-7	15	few	TGTGCCAGCAGCTTCAGTAGCGGGAGCCGTTACGAGCAGTACTTC	CASSFSSGSRYEQYF
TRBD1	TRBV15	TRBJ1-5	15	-	TGTGCCACCAGCAGAGGAGGGGGCGGCAATCAGCCCCAGCATTTT	CATSRGGGGNQPQHF
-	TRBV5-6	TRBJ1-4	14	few	TGTGCCAGCAGCTTGTTCTCCAGAAATGAAAAACTGTTTTTT	CASSLFSRNEKLFF
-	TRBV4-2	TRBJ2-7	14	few	TGTGCCAGCAGCCAAGGGGGGAGCGCTGCCGAGCAGTACTTC	CASSQGGSAAEQYF
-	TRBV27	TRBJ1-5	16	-	-	CASSSSFGTGSQPQHF
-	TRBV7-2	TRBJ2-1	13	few	TGTGCCAGCAGCTTAGGGGCCTACAATGAGCAGTTCTTC	CASSLGAYNEQFF